Following are 21 T cell receptor beta chains from one sample sequenced in a study of T cells in lung cancer brain metastases. Sequenced by immunoSEQ multiplex PCR; TCRdb stores in-frame clones only, minus some. The sample has several thousand clones; more than 75% are singletons. The specimen was tumor tissue from a brain metastasis. Receptor source: a woman between 45 and 65 years old with non-small cell lung cancer that had spread to the brain.

The chain combines TRBV5-8 with TRBJ2-2, with TRBD2 matching over 9 bases. The germline gives CDR1 SGHTS, CDR2 YDEGEE. The CDR3 totals 16 residues. Trimming at V came to 1 base and at J to 3 bases, leaving 4 bases not matched to a gene. Here the CDR3 reads CASSLLGGRDTGELFF. Written as DNA, the CDR3 is TGTGCCAGCAGCTTGCTGGGCGGGAGGGACACCGGGGAGCTGTTTTTT.

The gene calls are TRBV28 and TRBJ1-1, with D maybe TRBD1 (5 bases). The germline V gene has CDR1 MDHEN and CDR2 SYDVKM. V gave up 7 bases and J gave up 8 bases, with 14 bases separating them. This CDR3 spans 12 amino acids. In nucleotides, the CDR3 is TGTGCCAGCACCCCGGGGGGGGAAGAAGCTTTCTTT. Protein sequence: CASTPGGEEAFF. Complete variable domain (other parts from reference TRBV28 and TRBJ1-1): DVKVTQSSRYLVKRTGEKVFLECVQDMDHENMFWYRQDPGLGLRLIYFSYDVKMKEKGDIPEGYSVSREKKERFSLILESASTNQTSMYLCASTPGGEEAFFGQGTRLTVV.

This chain joins TRBV21-1 and TRBJ2-7; TRBD2 is taken as the D call from the table, unchecked against the DNA. TRBV21-1 constitutes a pseudogene. The CDR3 consists of 14 residues. The CDR3 reads CASIIWTPPYEQYF. CDR3 coding DNA: TGTGCCAGCATTATTTGGACTCCTCCCTACGAGCAGTACTTC.

This clone was observed a few times. V gene TRBV4-3 combines with J gene TRBJ1-2; tentatively, D is TRBD1 (5 bases). Deletions cut 0 bases from V and 4 bases from J, with 12 bases between. The V gene's germline CDR1 is LGHNA and CDR2 YSLEER. The CDR3 has 15 residues. DNA of the CDR3: TGCGCCAGCAGCCAAGAGGGGCCGGTGGGCTATGGCTACACCTTC. It translates to CASSQEGPVGYGYTF.

The chain is built from TRBV7-9 and TRBJ1-2; D gene uncertain. The V end lost 0 bases, the J end lost 3 bases, and 8 bases lay between the germline ends. Germline V gene data show CDR1 as SEHNR and CDR2 as FQNEAQ (reference sequence). There are 14 residues in the CDR3. Written as DNA, the CDR3 is TGTGCCAGCAGCTTAGCGGCGGGGTACTATGGCTACACCTTC. Translation: CASSLAAGYYGYTF.

This sequence joins TRBV4-3 and TRBJ1-1; D might be TRBD1 (5 bases). V was clipped by 0 bases and J by 12 bases, with 23 bases between them. CDR3 length: 16 amino acids. The germline CDR1 and CDR2 sequences are LGHNA and YSLEER. The CDR3 spells CASSQDGGTWGIRTFF. The CDR3 DNA is TGCGCCAGCAGCCAAGATGGTGGGACCTGGGGGATTAGGACTTTCTTT.

This clone was counted only a few times. V and J are TRBV15 and TRBJ1-4; 9 nucleotides align to TRBD1. Germline CDR1 LNHNV, CDR2 YYDKDF (reference sequence). V lost 4 bases and J lost 7; bases outside the gene matches: 7. This CDR3 region has 15 residues. The CDR3 DNA follows: TGTGCCACCAGCACTGACAGGGGGAGTGGTGAAAAACTGTTTTTT. It translates to CATSTDRGSGEKLFF.

This clone showed up just once. Written as DNA, the CDR3 is TGTGCCAGCAGCCCTGGACACAACTACGAGCAGTACTTC. Amino acids: CASSPGHNYEQYF. The gene calls are TRBV7-9 and TRBJ2-7, with TRBD1 as a possible D gene (5 bases). Germline V lookup: CDR1 SEHNR, CDR2 FQNEAQ (reference sequence). There are 13 residues in the CDR3. V dropped 5 bases and J dropped 3 bases, with 11 bases sitting between them.

The chain recombines TRBV30 with TRBJ2-3, with D perhaps assigned TRBD1 or TRBD2 (5 bases each). This CDR3 spans 14 amino acids. Germline V gives CDR1 GTSNPN, CDR2 SVGIG (reference sequence). Trimming cost V 2 bases and J 5 bases, with 14 bases left between them. The CDR3 bases are TGTGCCTGGAGTCCTCGGGGCAGAGAAGATACGCAGTATTTT. Its protein is CAWSPRGREDTQYF.

The chain uses TRBV2 and TRBJ2-7; D is tentatively TRBD1 or TRBD2 (6 bases each). Germline V CDR1 and CDR2: SNHLY, FYNNEI. With 7 bases removed from V and 1 base from J, the gap between germline ends came to 17 bases. The CDR3 length is 15 residues. The CDR3 coding sequence is TGTGCCAGCAAGGGGGGCGTCGGGGAGTCCTACGAGCAGTACTTC. This gives the protein CASKGGVGESYEQYF.

This clone occurred once. The genes are TRBV11-3 and TRBJ2-5; perhaps TRBD1 as D (7 bases). Trimming removed 5 bases at V and 4 bases at J, with 14 bases between. Germline values: CDR1 SGHNT, CDR2 YENEEA. There are 14 residues in the CDR3. This CDR3 reads CASSSGQGGETQYF. DNA for the CDR3: TGTGCCAGCAGCAGTGGTCAGGGGGGAGAGACCCAGTACTTC. Supplemented by reference TRBV11-3 and TRBJ2-5, the full variable domain reads EAGVVQSPRYKIIEKKQPVAFWCNPISGHNTLYWYLQNLGQGPELLIRYENEEAVDDSQLPKDRFSAERLKGVDSTLKIQPAELGDSAVYLCASSSGQGGETQYFGPGTRLLVL.

This chain connects TRBV14 to TRBJ1-2, with D possibly TRBD1 on 6 matching bases. The CDR3 runs 14 residues. Between the trimmed V and J ends, which lost 3 bases and 4 bases, there was a span of 12 bases. The germline V gene encodes CDR1 SGHDN and CDR2 FVKESK. The CDR3 spells CASSQKQGPYGYTF. CDR3 DNA sequence: TGTGCCAGCAGCCAGAAACAGGGTCCCTATGGCTACACCTTC.

The chain has TRBV27 and TRBJ2-3, with 9 bases fitting TRBD2. The CDR3 has 14 amino acids. CDR1 is MNHEY, CDR2 SMNVEV, per germline (reference sequence). V shed 6 bases, J shed 4 bases, and the junction held 5 bases outside the gene matches. The CDR3 DNA follows: TGTGCCAGCAGAGTAGCGGGAGCACCAGATACGCAGTATTTT. It encodes CASRVAGAPDTQYF.

Worth noting for this clone: A junction end diverges from the germline sequence, so it may reflect a read error. The chain links TRBV19 to TRBJ1-2; D is unclear. CDR1 and CDR2 from the germline V gene are LNHDA and SQIVND (reference sequence). This CDR3 has 11 residues. CDR3 sequence: CASFGNYGYTF. CDR3 in DNA: TGTGCCAGTTTCGGTAACTATGGTTACACCTTC. Filled out from reference TRBV19 and TRBJ1-2, the complete variable domain reads DGGITQSPKYLFRKEGQNVTLSCEQNLNHDAMYWYRQDPGQGLRLIYYSQIVNDFQKGDIAEGYSVSREKKESFPLTVTSAQKNPTAFYLCASFGNYGYTFGSGTRLTVV.

The chain combines TRBV27 with TRBJ1-3; D may be TRBD1 (5 bases). The V gene's germline CDR1 is MNHEY and CDR2 SMNVEV (reference sequence). V gave up 4 bases and J gave up 2 bases, with 9 bases separating them. The CDR3 covers 14 residues. Written as DNA, the CDR3 is TGTGCCAGCAGTTCCTCAGGGACTGGAAACACCATATATTTT. It translates to CASSSSGTGNTIYF.

The rearrangement joins TRBV30 to TRBJ2-3; the match to TRBD2 covers 8 bases. The V gene end was trimmed by 8 bases and the J gene end by 2 bases; junction bases not matched to a gene: 15. Looked up from germline, CDR1 is GTSNPN and CDR2 is SVGIG (reference sequence). This CDR3 contains 16 residues. CDR3 protein: CAGGSSGQRTTDTQYF. The CDR3, as DNA: TGTGCCGGTGGGTCTAGCGGGCAAAGGACCACAGATACGCAGTATTTT.

This chain uses TRBV27 with TRBJ2-1, with 13 bases matching TRBD2. Germline V gives CDR1 MNHEY, CDR2 SMNVEV (reference sequence). V trimming: 3 bases; J trimming: 10 bases; junction bases outside the gene matches: 12. CDR3 length: 17 amino acids. The CDR3 DNA sequence: TGTGCCAGCAGTTTTTCTCCCACTAGCGGGAGGGCCGAGGAGCAGTTCTTC. Translation gives CASSFSPTSGRAEEQFF.

The chain is built from TRBV15 and TRBJ2-1; TRBD2 aligns across 8 bases. The CDR3 length is 14 residues. V dropped 11 bases and J dropped 1; count of bases not matched to a gene: 7. The germline V gene has CDR1 LNHNV and CDR2 YYDKDF (reference sequence). Written as DNA, the CDR3 is TGTGCCCCTTTAGCGGGACAATCCTACAATGAGCAGTTCTTC. It translates to CAPLAGQSYNEQFF.

This clone turned up a few times. This rearrangement joins TRBV5-1 to TRBJ2-7, with 12 bases that match TRBD2. Germline CDR1 is SGHRS and CDR2 is YFSETQ. The junction had 7 bases not matched to a gene; V was cut back by 4 bases and J by 5 bases. CDR3 size: 15 residues. The CDR3: CASSLPSGRGDEQYF. Here the CDR3 DNA reads TGCGCCAGCAGCCTTCCTAGCGGGAGGGGCGACGAGCAGTACTTC.

The chain uses TRBV28 and TRBJ1-5; D may be TRBD1 (5 bases). This CDR3 has 13 residues. CDR1 is MDHEN and CDR2 is SYDVKM in the germline V gene. V gave up 3 bases and J gave up 9 bases, with 12 bases separating them. CDR3 region: CASSFGGSLPQHF. The CDR3 nucleotides read TGTGCCAGCAGTTTCGGGGGTTCCTTGCCCCAGCATTTT.

Details on this clone: Other DNA sequences of this sample code for an identical CDR3. This rearrangement joins TRBV5-6 to TRBJ2-5; no clear D. Germline V gene lookup returns CDR1 SGHDT and CDR2 YYEEEE. This CDR3 has 15 residues. Trimming took 0 bases from V and 8 from J, leaving 17 bases between them. This chain's CDR3 is CASSLGSGIRETQYF. In DNA, the CDR3 is TGTGCCAGCAGCTTGGGTTCCGGTATCAGAGAAACCCAGTACTTC.